This is a list of T cell receptor beta chains from one sample in a study of blood T cell repertoires in COVID-19. The protocol was immunoSEQ multiplex PCR, while the TCRdb copy is restricted to in-frame clones and leaves out a portion. The table has 150,000 to 200,000 clones, 65% to 85% seen once; the top ten hold roughly 9.1%. The specimen sequenced was peripheral blood. All receptors derive from a woman at least 80 years old with active or convalescent COVID-19. The conserved cysteine and the conserved F or W are not part of the CDR3 here. The order of the fields is V gene, J gene, CDR3 protein.

TRBV7-9	TRBJ2-4	ASSLILLRDLTRVQY
TRBV7-2	TRBJ2-7	ASSPQTGREQY
TRBV7-6	TRBJ2-3	ASSPPSSGGRTDTQY
TRBV19	TRBJ2-2	ASSKRGGGASNAGELF
TRBV19	TRBJ1-4	ASSPTGTNEKLF
TRBV18	TRBJ1-1	ASSPTTGPRDTEAF
TRBV7-2	TRBJ1-1	ASSSTGINTEAF
TRBV5-6	TRBJ1-2	ASSYGQGDLNYGYT
TRBV11-3	TRBJ2-1	ASSFRGLSYNEQF
TRBV29-1	TRBJ2-3	SAGDTQY
TRBV25-1	TRBJ2-7	ASSDALGTGGIPQY
TRBV5-5	TRBJ1-1	ASSPPWRGPSNTEAF
TRBV7-2	TRBJ1-1	ASAQGAQAF
TRBV7-9	TRBJ1-5	ASSLGQGAGQPQH
TRBV7-2	TRBJ2-7	ASSPGHTSSYEQY
TRBV9	TRBJ2-3	ASSRAGGTTDTQY
TRBV19	TRBJ1-5	ASMWTGGHQPQH
TRBV7-2	TRBJ1-6	ASRYTGSPLH
TRBV6-5	TRBJ2-7	ASKRGRDGYEQY
TRBV5-6	TRBJ1-3	ASSPTYNSGNTIY
TRBV6-1	TRBJ2-5	ASSEDPLQGQETQY
TRBV18	TRBJ1-1	ASSPLDRGGTEAF
TRBV6-5	TRBJ1-2	ASDNAGGGAST
TRBV7-2	TRBJ2-5	ASSRDRQETQY
TRBV6-1	TRBJ1-4	ASSDPVRFPNEKLF
TRBV7-3	TRBJ2-1	ASSSRGLAVDEQF
TRBV30	TRBJ1-2	AWSGGGKLYGYT
TRBV11-2	TRBJ2-6	ASSPYAGANVLT
TRBV28	TRBJ2-3	ASSRAGPRTDTQY
TRBV6-2/TRBV6-3	TRBJ1-1	ASSPRVGMNTEAF
TRBV6-5	TRBJ1-1	ASSYRQGYEAF
TRBV4-1	TRBJ1-5	ASSQDTGRHQPQH
TRBV6-5	TRBJ2-1	ASSRERGIYNEQF
TRBV25-1	TRBJ2-1	ASRPQTGFYSEQF
TRBV3-1/TRBV3-2	TRBJ1-4	ASSQIPGANEKLF
TRBV9	TRBJ2-5	ASSPGRLAEETQY
TRBV3-1/TRBV3-2	TRBJ1-4	ASSLQGLDEKLF
TRBV6-2/TRBV6-3	TRBJ1-2	ASSYLQEVLYGYT
TRBV25-1	TRBJ1-5	ASSESGTGDQPQH
TRBV30	TRBJ2-6	AWNSGSSGANVLT
TRBV6-5	TRBJ2-5	ASGRHQETQY
TRBV4-3	TRBJ2-1	ASSQDAGNEQF
TRBV7-2	TRBJ2-1	ASSELSGGAATYNEQF
TRBV5-1	TRBJ1-2	ASSPGSTVDYGYT
TRBV4-3	TRBJ2-5	ASSRNRDSQETQY
TRBV11-3	TRBJ2-7	ASSLRVQHEQY
TRBV4-3	TRBJ1-6	ASSQDPGTVNSPLH
TRBV4-3	TRBJ2-3	ASSQVYALDTQY